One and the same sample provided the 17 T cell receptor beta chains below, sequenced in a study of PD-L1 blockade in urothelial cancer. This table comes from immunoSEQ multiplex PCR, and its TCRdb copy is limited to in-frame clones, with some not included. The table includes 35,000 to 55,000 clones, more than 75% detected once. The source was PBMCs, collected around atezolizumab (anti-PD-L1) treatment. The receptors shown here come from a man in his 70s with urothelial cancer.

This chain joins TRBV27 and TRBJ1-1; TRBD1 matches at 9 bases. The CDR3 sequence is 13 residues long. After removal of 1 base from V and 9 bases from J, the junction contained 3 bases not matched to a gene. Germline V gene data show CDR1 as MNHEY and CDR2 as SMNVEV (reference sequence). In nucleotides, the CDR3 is TGTGCCAGCAGTTTATATGGGACAGGGAAAGCTTTCTTT. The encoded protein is CASSLYGTGKAFF.

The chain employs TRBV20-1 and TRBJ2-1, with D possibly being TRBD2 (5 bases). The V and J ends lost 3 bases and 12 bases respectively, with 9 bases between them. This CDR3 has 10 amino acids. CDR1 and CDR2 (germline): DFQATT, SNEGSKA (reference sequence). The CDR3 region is CSASWGVQFF. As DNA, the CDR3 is TGCAGTGCTAGTTGGGGAGTGCAGTTCTTC.

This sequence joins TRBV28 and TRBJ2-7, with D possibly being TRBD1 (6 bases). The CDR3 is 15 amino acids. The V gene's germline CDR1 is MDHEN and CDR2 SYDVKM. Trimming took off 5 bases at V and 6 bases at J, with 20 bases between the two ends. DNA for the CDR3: TGTGCCAGCAGTCCTGGGTGGGGGCAGTGGTCCGAGCAGTACTTC. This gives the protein CASSPGWGQWSEQYF.

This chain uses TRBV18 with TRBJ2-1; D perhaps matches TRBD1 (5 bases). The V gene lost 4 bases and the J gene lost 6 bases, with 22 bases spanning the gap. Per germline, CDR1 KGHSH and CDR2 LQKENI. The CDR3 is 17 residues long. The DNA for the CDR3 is TGTGCCAGCTCACTTACGCTAGGGTTAGGGGCCCTCAATGAGCAGTTCTTC. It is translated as CASSLTLGLGALNEQFF. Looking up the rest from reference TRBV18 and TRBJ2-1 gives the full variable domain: NAGVMQNPRHLVRRRGQEARLRCSPMKGHSHVYWYRQLPEEGLKFMVYLQKENIIDESGMPKERFSAEFPKEGPSILRIQQVVRGDSAAYFCASSLTLGLGALNEQFFGPGTRLTVL.

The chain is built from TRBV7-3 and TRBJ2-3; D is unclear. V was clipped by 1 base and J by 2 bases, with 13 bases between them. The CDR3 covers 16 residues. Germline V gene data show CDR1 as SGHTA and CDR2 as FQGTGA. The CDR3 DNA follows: TGTGCCAGCAGCTTAAAAGAACCGTGGCTCACAGATACGCAGTATTTT. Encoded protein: CASSLKEPWLTDTQYF. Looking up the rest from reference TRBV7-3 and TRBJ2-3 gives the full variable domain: GAGVSQTPSNKVTEKGKYVELRCDPISGHTALYWYRQSLGQGPEFLIYFQGTGAADDSGLPNDRFFAVRPEGSVSTLKIQRTERGDSAVYLCASSLKEPWLTDTQYFGPGTRLTVL.

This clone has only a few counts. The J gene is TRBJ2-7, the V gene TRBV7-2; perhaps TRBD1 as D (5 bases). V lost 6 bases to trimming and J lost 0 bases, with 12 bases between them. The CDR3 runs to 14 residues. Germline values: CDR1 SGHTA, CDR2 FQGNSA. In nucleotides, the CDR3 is TGTGCCAGCAGTTACAGGCTTAGCTCCTACGAGCAGTACTTC. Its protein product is CASSYRLSSYEQYF. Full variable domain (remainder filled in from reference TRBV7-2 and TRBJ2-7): GAGVSQSPSNKVTEKGKDVELRCDPISGHTALYWYRQSLGQGLEFLIYFQGNSAPDKSGLPSDRFSAERTGGSVSTLTIQRTQQEDSAVYLCASSYRLSSYEQYFGPGTRLTVT.

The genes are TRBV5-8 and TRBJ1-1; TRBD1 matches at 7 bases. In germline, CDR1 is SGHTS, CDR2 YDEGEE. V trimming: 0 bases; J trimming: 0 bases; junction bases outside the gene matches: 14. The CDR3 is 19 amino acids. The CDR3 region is CASSLEGATGLHMNTEAFF. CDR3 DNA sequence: TGTGCCAGCAGCTTGGAGGGGGCGACAGGGCTGCACATGAACACTGAAGCTTTCTTT.

The CDR3 is CASSSLTSAVVAQYF. CDR3 in DNA: TGTGCCAGCAGTTCTCTGACTAGCGCCGTGGTGGCGCAGTATTTT. V and J are TRBV27 and TRBJ2-3, with 8 bases lining up with TRBD2. Germline V gives CDR1 MNHEY, CDR2 SMNVEV (reference sequence). With 4 bases clipped from V and 10 bases from J, the junction kept 13 bases outside the gene matches. CDR3 length: 15 residues.

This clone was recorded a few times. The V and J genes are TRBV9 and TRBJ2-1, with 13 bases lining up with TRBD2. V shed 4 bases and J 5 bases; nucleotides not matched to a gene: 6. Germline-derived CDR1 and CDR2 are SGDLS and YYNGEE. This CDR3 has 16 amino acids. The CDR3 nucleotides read TGTGCCAGCAGCCCTAGGACTAGCGGGGGTAACAATGAGCAGTTCTTC. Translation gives CASSPRTSGGNNEQFF.

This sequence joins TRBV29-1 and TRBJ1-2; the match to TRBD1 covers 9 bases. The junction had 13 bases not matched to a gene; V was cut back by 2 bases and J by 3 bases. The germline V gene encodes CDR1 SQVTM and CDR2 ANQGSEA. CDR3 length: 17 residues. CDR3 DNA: TGCAGCGTTGAACTCTTGGACAGGGGACCAAGGGACTATGGCTACACCTTC. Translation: CSVELLDRGPRDYGYTF.

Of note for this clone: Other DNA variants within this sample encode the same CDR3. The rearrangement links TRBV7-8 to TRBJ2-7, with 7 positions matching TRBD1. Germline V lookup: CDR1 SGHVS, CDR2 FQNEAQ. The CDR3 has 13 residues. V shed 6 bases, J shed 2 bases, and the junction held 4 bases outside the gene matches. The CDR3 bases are TGTGCCAGCAGTCGGGACAGAGCCTACGAGCAGTACTTC. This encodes CASSRDRAYEQYF. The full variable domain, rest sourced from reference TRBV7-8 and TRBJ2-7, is GAGVSQSPRYKVAKRGQDVALRCDPISGHVSLFWYQQALGQGPEFLTYFQNEAQLDKSGLPSDRFFAERPEGSVSTLKIQRTQQEDSAVYLCASSRDRAYEQYFGPGTRLTVT.

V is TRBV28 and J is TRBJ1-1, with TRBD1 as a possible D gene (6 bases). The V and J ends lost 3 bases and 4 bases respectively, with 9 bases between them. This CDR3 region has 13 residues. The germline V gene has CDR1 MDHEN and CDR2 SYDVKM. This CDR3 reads CASSLGAVTEAFF. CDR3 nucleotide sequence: TGTGCCAGCAGTTTGGGGGCGGTCACTGAAGCTTTCTTT.

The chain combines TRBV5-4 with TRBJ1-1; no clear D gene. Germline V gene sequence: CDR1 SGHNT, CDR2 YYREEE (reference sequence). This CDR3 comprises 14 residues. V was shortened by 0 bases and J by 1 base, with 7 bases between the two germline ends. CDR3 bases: TGTGCCAGCAGCTTGGGAGGCAAGAACACTGAAGCTTTCTTT. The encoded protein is CASSLGGKNTEAFF.

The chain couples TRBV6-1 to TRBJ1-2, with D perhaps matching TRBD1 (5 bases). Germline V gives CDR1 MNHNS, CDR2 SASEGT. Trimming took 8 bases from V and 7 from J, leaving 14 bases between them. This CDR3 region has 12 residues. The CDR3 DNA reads TGTGCCAGCTCCAGCGCAGGGCTTGGCTACACCTTC. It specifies CASSSAGLGYTF.

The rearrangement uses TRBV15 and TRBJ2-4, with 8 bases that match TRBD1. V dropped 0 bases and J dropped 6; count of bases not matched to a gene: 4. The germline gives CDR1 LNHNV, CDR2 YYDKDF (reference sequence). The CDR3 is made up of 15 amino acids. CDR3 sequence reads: CATSRDRGLANIQYF. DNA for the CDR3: TGTGCCACCAGCAGAGACAGGGGGCTAGCAAACATTCAGTACTTC.

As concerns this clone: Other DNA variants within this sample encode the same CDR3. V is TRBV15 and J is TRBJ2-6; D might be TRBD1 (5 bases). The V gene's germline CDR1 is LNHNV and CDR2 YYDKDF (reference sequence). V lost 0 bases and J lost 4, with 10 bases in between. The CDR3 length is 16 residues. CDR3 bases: TGTGCCACCAGCAGAGACAGGGTTGCGGGGGCCAACGTCCTGACTTTC. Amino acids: CATSRDRVAGANVLTF.

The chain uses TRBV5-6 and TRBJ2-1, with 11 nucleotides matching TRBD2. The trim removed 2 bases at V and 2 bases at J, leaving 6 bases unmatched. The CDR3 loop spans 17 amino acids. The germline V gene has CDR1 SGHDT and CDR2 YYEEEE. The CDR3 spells CASSLKLAGVPYNEQFF. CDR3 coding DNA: TGTGCCAGCAGCTTAAAACTAGCGGGAGTCCCCTACAATGAGCAGTTCTTC. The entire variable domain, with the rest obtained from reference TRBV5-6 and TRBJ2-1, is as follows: DAGVTQSPTHLIKTRGQQVTLRCSPKSGHDTVSWYQQALGQGPQFIFQYYEEEERQRGNFPDRFSGHQFPNYSSELNVNALLLGDSALYLCASSLKLAGVPYNEQFFGPGTRLTVL.